This entry lists 2 T cell receptor beta chains sequenced from one sample in a study of T cell changes during pregnancy in multiple sclerosis. Using immunoSEQ multiplex PCR, the repertoire was profiled, and TCRdb retains in-frame clones only, with some absent. The sample holds 90,000 to 100,000 clones; 90% to 95% are singletons and the top ten take roughly 4.5%. The sequencing here drew on peripheral blood, taken in the first trimester of pregnancy. These receptors originate from a female donor with multiple sclerosis, enrolled in a pregnancy study.

The chain employs TRBV9 and TRBJ1-5; 8 bases line up with TRBD1. CDR1 is SGDLS and CDR2 is YYNGEE in the germline V gene. The CDR3 loop spans 15 amino acids. Losses at the gene ends were 3 bases for V and 7 bases for J; bases not matched to a gene: 9. The CDR3 reads CASSALGDRLQPQHF. The CDR3 DNA is TGTGCCAGCAGCGCCCTCGGGGACAGGTTACAGCCCCAGCATTTT.

The chain employs TRBV9 and TRBJ1-2; TRBD1 matches 7 bases. The CDR3 runs to 14 residues. V shed 4 bases, J shed 2 bases, and the junction held 5 bases outside the gene matches. Germline V gives CDR1 SGDLS, CDR2 YYNGEE. The CDR3 loop reads CASSSRQGNYGYTF. CDR3 nucleotides: TGTGCCAGCAGCTCGAGACAGGGCAACTATGGCTACACCTTC.